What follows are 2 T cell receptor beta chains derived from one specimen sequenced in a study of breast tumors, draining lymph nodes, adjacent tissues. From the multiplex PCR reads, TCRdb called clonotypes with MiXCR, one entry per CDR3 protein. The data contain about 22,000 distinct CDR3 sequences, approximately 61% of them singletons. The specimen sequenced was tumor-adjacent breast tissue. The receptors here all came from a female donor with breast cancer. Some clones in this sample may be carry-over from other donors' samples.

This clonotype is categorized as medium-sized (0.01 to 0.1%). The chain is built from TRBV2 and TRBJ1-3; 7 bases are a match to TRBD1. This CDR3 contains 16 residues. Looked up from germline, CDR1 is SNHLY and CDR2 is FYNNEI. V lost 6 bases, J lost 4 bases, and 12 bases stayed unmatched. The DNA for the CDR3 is TGTGCCAGCAGCTCAAACAAACAGGGGTTGGGAAACACCATATATTTT. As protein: CASSSNKQGLGNTIYF.

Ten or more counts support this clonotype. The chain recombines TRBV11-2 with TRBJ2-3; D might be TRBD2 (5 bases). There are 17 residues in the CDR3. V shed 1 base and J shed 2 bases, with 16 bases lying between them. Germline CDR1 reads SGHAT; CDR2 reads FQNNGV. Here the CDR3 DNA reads TGTGCCAGCAGCTTAGTAGCGTCCAGCTACAACACAGATACGCAGTATTTT. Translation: CASSLVASSYNTDTQYF.